The rows below give T cell receptor beta chains drawn from one sample of a study of cytomegalovirus exposure and HLA in healthy donors. Here immunoSEQ multiplex PCR was the method, and the copy in TCRdb shows in-frame clones only, minus some. The table shows 70,000 to 95,000 clones, with 75% occurring only once. The sample consisted of PBMCs. Every receptor here comes from a man aged 35 to 55 in good health and CMV-seronegative. CDR3s include the opening cysteine and the closing phenylalanine or tryptophan. A D gene is named only where the DNA matches it firmly. Only part of the rows carry a size: once, few, many, or a class if the clone is expanded.

>TRBV25-1|.|.|TRBJ1-6
TGTGCCAGCAGTGAATCTAGGAGTTATAATTCACCCCTCCACTTT
CASSESRSYNSPLHF
>TRBV6-5|.|.|TRBJ2-2
TGTGCCAGCAGACCCTCGGACAGGAACACCGGGGAGCTGTTTTTT
CASRPSDRNTGELFF
>TRBV18|.|.|TRBJ1-4
TGTGCCAGCTCACCCAGGGTAGGTGATGAAAAACTGTTTTTT
CASSPRVGDEKLFF
>TRBV5-1|.|TRBD1|TRBJ2-1
TGCGCCAGCGTATCCACGGGGACAGGATACAATGAGCAGTTCTTC
CASVSTGTGYNEQFF
>TRBV5-1|once|.|TRBJ2-2
TGCGCCAGCAGCCCATCGCGGTTCACCGGGGAGCTGTTTTTT
CASSPSRFTGELFF
>TRBV27|.|.|TRBJ2-1
TGTGCCAGCAGGAAAACATACAATGAGCAGTTCTTC
CASRKTYNEQFF
>TRBV6-6|.|.|TRBJ2-7
TGTGCCAGCAGTCCTCCCGACAGAACCTACGAGCAGTACTTC
CASSPPDRTYEQYF
>TRBV6-6|few|TRBD1|TRBJ2-3
TGTGCCAGCAGTATACAGGGGGAGGCAGATACGCAGTATTTT
CASSIQGEADTQYF
>TRBV19|few|TRBD1|TRBJ1-1
TGTGCCAGTAGTATGGGGGCAGGGGGATCTGAAGCTTTCTTT
CASSMGAGGSEAFF
>TRBV29-1|.|.|TRBJ2-5
TGCAGCGTTGAATGGGGGCCCCAAGAGACCCAGTACTTC
CSVEWGPQETQYF
>TRBV9|.|.|TRBJ2-2
TGTGCCAGCAGCCCAGACCAGGGGGGCGGGGAGCTGTTTTTT
CASSPDQGGGELFF
>TRBV25-1|.|.|TRBJ2-3
TGTGCCAGCAGTGCCTGGCAGTCGTTGAACACAGATACGCAGTATTTT
CASSAWQSLNTDTQYF
>TRBV5-1|.|.|TRBJ1-1
TGCGCCAGCAGCGCCACAGGGCAGGACACTGAAGCTTTCTTT
CASSATGQDTEAFF
>TRBV29-1|.|TRBD1|TRBJ1-2
TGCAGCGTCTGGACAGGGGAGTATGGCTACACCTTC
CSVWTGEYGYTF
>TRBV19|.|TRBD1|TRBJ1-4
TGTGCCAGTAGTATGGACAGGGGGCAAGGGGAAAAACTGTTTTTT
CASSMDRGQGEKLFF
>TRBV19|.|.|TRBJ1-1
TGTGCCAGTAGAGACAGCCTGAACACTGAAGCTTTCTTT
CASRDSLNTEAFF
>TRBV4-1|.|.|TRBJ2-7
TGCGCCAGCAGCCAAGAACAGGGATCCGACGAGCAGTACTTC
CASSQEQGSDEQYF
>TRBV7-8|.|TRBD2|TRBJ2-1
TGTGCCAGCACCAAGAGTAGGACTAGGGATGAGCAGTTCTTC
CASTKSRTRDEQFF
>TRBV5-1|once|TRBD1|TRBJ2-1
TGCGCCAGCAGCTTACAGGGGTCCTACAATGAGCAGTTCTTC
CASSLQGSYNEQFF
>TRBV4-2|.|.|TRBJ1-1
TGTGCCAGCAGCCAAGATCGTAATATGGGGGGCACTGAAGCTTTCTTT
CASSQDRNMGGTEAFF
>TRBV19|.|TRBD1|TRBJ1-1
TGTGCCAGTAGTAGGACAGGGGTGGGGAACACTGAAGCTTTCTTT
CASSRTGVGNTEAFF
>TRBV7-9|.|.|TRBJ2-7
TGTGCCAGCAGCCCAGGCAGCTACGAGCAGTACTTC
CASSPGSYEQYF
>TRBV5-1|.|TRBD1|TRBJ2-3
TGCGCCAGCAGCTTACAGGGGGCAGGCACAGATACGCAGTATTTT
CASSLQGAGTDTQYF
>TRBV10-3|.|.|TRBJ2-7
TGTGCCATCGGAAGACAGCGACCCCAGGGGGAGCAGTACTTC
CAIGRQRPQGEQYF
>TRBV27|.|TRBD1|TRBJ1-1
TGTGCCAGCAGTTTATTAGGTCAGGGGGCCACTGAAGCTTTCTTT
CASSLLGQGATEAFF
>TRBV30|.|.|TRBJ1-4
TGTGCCTGGAGAGCAAAGGGGAGGTCCAATGAAAAACTGTTTTTT
CAWRAKGRSNEKLFF
>TRBV5-4|.|TRBD1|TRBJ1-4
TGTGCCAGCGGTGACAGGGGAAGTAATGAAAAACTGTTTTTT
CASGDRGSNEKLFF
>TRBV2|.|.|TRBJ2-2
TGTGCCAGCACAGAGCGTCTGCGGGGACGGAACACCGGGGAGCTGTTTTTT
CASTERLRGRNTGELFF
>TRBV10-2|.|TRBD1|TRBJ1-2
TGCGCCAGCAGCAGTGCACGAGGACAGGGCATAAGGGCTGGCTACACCTTC
CASSSARGQGIRAGYTF
>TRBV18|.|.|TRBJ1-2
TGTGCCAGCTCACTTGGCGGGGGCAGTAACTATGGCTACACCTTC
CASSLGGGSNYGYTF
>TRBV7-8|.|TRBD2|TRBJ2-7
TGTGCCAGCAGCACCCTAGCCCCGACTAGCGCAAGCTCCTACGAGCAGTACTTC
CASSTLAPTSASSYEQYF
>TRBV9|.|TRBD1|TRBJ1-4
TGTGCCAGCAGCGCCCAGGGGGCCCTCTTTGAAAAACTGTTTTTT
CASSAQGALFEKLFF
>TRBV4-2|.|TRBD2|TRBJ2-2
TGTGCCAGCAGCCAAGAGGTAGTGACTAGCGGGACCCCCGGGGAGCTGTTTTTT
CASSQEVVTSGTPGELFF
>TRBV5-4|.|.|TRBJ1-5
TGTGCCAGCAGCCGGGAGGGCAATCAGCCCCAGCATTTT
CASSREGNQPQHF
>TRBV7-3|many|TRBD1|TRBJ2-7
TGTGCCAGCAGCCCAAGGGGGCGTTACGAGCAGTACTTC
CASSPRGRYEQYF
>TRBV29-1|.|TRBD1|TRBJ1-1
TGCAGCGTCACAGGGGGATTTATGAACACTGAAGCTTTCTTT
CSVTGGFMNTEAFF
>TRBV30|.|.|TRBJ2-1
TGTGCCTGGAGTGGCGGGTCAAACAATGAGCAGTTCTTC
CAWSGGSNNEQFF
>TRBV2|.|.|TRBJ2-2
TGTGCCAGCAGTGGGGCGCCCCTGAACACCGGGGAGCTGTTTTTT
CASSGAPLNTGELFF
>TRBV7-6|few|TRBD1|TRBJ1-5
TGTGCCAGCAGCCCACGGACAGGGACGGAGCCCCAGCATTTT
CASSPRTGTEPQHF
>TRBV27|.|.|TRBJ1-1
TGTGCCAGCAGTTTAGGGGCTCGGACTGAAGCTTTCTTT
CASSLGARTEAFF
>TRBV28|few|.|TRBJ2-7
TGTGCCACCAAGATGGGCTTGACCTTCTACGAGCAGTACTTC
CATKMGLTFYEQYF
>TRBV5-6|.|.|TRBJ2-1
TGTGCCAGCTTCAAGACTCTCCCCTGGAATGAGCAGTTCTTC
CASFKTLPWNEQFF
>TRBV6-4|.|TRBD2|TRBJ2-7
TGTGCCAGCAGTCCGGTAGCGGGGGGAAGAGGCGAGCAGTACTTC
CASSPVAGGRGEQYF
>TRBV2|many|TRBD1|TRBJ1-1
TGTGCCAGCAGTGTACAGGGGAGCACTGAAGCTTTCTTT
CASSVQGSTEAFF
>TRBV19|.|.|TRBJ2-7
TGTGCCAGTAGTATACAGGGGCGAGATTACGAGCAGTACTTC
CASSIQGRDYEQYF
>TRBV7-6|.|.|TRBJ2-6
TGTGCCAGCAGCTTAAACATCCTCTCTGGGGCCAACGTCCTGACTTTC
CASSLNILSGANVLTF
>TRBV20-1|.|.|TRBJ2-7
TGCAGTGCGCGACGGGGTCACGAGCAGTACTTC
CSARRGHEQYF
>TRBV6-5|.|.|TRBJ1-2
TGTGCCAGCAGTCACAGGACGGATTCAAACTATGGCTACACCTTC
CASSHRTDSNYGYTF
>TRBV5-1|.|TRBD1|TRBJ1-1
TGCGCCAGTACAGGGGGAAGGGCTGAAGCTTTCTTT
CASTGGRAEAFF
>TRBV30|few|.|TRBJ2-7
TGTGCCTGGAGTGTAAACAGCCACACCTACGAGCAGTACTTC
CAWSVNSHTYEQYF
>TRBV18|.|.|TRBJ1-2
TGTGCCAGCTCACCCGGCCAGGGTGGCTTCTATGGCTACACCTTC
CASSPGQGGFYGYTF
>TRBV2|many|TRBD2|TRBJ2-4
TGTGCCAGCAGGGGGACTAGCGGTGGAAACATTCAGTACTTC
CASRGTSGGNIQYF
>TRBV6-1|.|TRBD1|TRBJ2-7
TGTGCCAGCAGTGCGGGGACAGGGGTCTTGTACGAGCAGTACTTC
CASSAGTGVLYEQYF
>TRBV28|.|.|TRBJ2-5
TGTGCCAGCAGTTACTATGGGACACACCAAGAGACCCAGTACTTC
CASSYYGTHQETQYF
>TRBV19|.|TRBD1|TRBJ1-3
TGTGCCAGTAGTACTTCGGGACAGGACTCTGGAAACACCATATATTTT
CASSTSGQDSGNTIYF